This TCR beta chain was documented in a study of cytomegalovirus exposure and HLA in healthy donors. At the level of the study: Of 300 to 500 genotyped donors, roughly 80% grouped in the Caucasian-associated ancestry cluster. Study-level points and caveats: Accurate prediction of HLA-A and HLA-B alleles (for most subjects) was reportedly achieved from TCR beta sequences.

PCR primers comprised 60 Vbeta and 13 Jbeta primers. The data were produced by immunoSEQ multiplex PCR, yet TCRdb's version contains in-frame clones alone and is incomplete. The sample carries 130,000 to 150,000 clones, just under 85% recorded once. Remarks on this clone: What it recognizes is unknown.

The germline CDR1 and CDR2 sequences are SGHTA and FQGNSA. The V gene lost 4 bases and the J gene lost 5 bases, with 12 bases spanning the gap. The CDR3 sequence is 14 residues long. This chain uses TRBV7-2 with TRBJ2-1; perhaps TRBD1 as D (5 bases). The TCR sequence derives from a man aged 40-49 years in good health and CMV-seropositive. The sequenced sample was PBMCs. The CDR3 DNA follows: TGTGCCAGCAGCTCACAGGCGCGCGACAATGAGCAGTTCTTC. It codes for CASSSQARDNEQFF.